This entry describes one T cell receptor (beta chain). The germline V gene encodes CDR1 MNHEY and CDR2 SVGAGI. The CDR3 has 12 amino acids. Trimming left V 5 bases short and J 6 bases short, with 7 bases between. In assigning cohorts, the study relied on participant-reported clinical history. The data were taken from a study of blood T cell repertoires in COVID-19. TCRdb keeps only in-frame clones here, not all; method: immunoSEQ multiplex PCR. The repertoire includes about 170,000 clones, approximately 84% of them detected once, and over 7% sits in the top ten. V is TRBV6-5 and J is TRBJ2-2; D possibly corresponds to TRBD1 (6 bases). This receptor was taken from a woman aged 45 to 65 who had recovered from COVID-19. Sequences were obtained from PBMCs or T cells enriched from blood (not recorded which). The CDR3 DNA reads TGTGCCAGCAGTAGGACAGCCGGGGAGCTGTTTTTT. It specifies CASSRTAGELFF.